The next 19 T cell receptor beta chains were all read from a single sample in a study of cytotoxic CD8 clonotypes in ibrutinib-treated CLL. The table came from immunoSEQ multiplex PCR; TCRdb's copy has only in-frame clones and leaves some out. Among fewer than 70,000 clones, about 65% were seen once, and the ten largest hold 40% to 45%. Specimen: PBMCs, collected after 12 months of ibrutinib treatment. The receptors were gathered from a human donor with chronic lymphocytic leukemia.

The V and J genes are TRBV30 and TRBJ1-1; tentative D call: TRBD1 (5 bases). Trimming cost V 0 bases and J 0 bases, with 8 bases left between them. Per the germline V gene, CDR1 is GTSNPN and CDR2 is SVGIG (reference sequence). The CDR3 is made up of 14 amino acids. CDR3 DNA sequence: TGTGCCTGGAGTGTAAAGGGGATGAACACTGAAGCTTTCTTT. The encoded protein is CAWSVKGMNTEAFF.

V gene TRBV10-3 combines with J gene TRBJ2-3, with 7 bases identical to TRBD2. Germline-derived CDR1 and CDR2 are ENHRY and SYGVKD. With V trimmed by 0 bases and J by 6 bases, 15 bases remained unmatched. This CDR3 comprises 18 residues. CDR3: CAISESGGGGWVRDTQYF. Here the CDR3 DNA reads TGTGCCATCAGTGAGTCTGGAGGCGGGGGTTGGGTGCGCGATACGCAGTATTTT.

This clone was counted a few times. The genes are TRBV6-1 and TRBJ1-5; D not certain. Germline CDR1 and CDR2: MNHNS and SASEGT. The CDR3 has 15 residues. Trimming pared 8 bases from V and 2 bases from J, leaving 16 bases between. The CDR3: CASGGLRDGNQPQHF. CDR3 bases: TGTGCCAGCGGAGGTTTGAGGGATGGCAATCAGCCCCAGCATTTT.

J is TRBJ1-5 and V is TRBV30; the D gene is possibly TRBD1 (6 bases). V lost 2 bases, J lost 9 bases, and 20 bases lay in between. This CDR3 spans 15 amino acids. Germline V lookup: CDR1 GTSNPN, CDR2 SVGIG (reference sequence). Here the CDR3 reads CAWSTRSGEDAPQHF. The CDR3 DNA reads as TGTGCCTGGAGTACTCGTTCAGGGGAGGATGCGCCCCAGCATTTT.

This clone was detected only a few times. The J gene is TRBJ2-1, the V gene TRBV2; 11 nucleotides match TRBD2. Germline V lookup: CDR1 SNHLY, CDR2 FYNNEI. This CDR3 region has 14 residues. Trimming cost V 5 bases and J 11 bases; bases outside gene matches: 8. The CDR3 DNA reads as TGTGCCAGCAGTCCAAGGACTAGCGGGTCCCAGCAGTTCTTC. It encodes CASSPRTSGSQQFF.

The rearrangement uses TRBV4-1 and TRBJ2-6, with D perhaps given as TRBD1 or TRBD2 (5 bases each). CDR3 length equals 16 residues. The V and J ends lost 5 bases and 1 base respectively, with 12 bases between them. Germline V gene sequence: CDR1 MGHRA, CDR2 YSYEKL. CDR3: CASSGTTQSGANVLTF. The CDR3 region has the DNA TGCGCCAGCAGCGGGACCACCCAATCTGGGGCCAACGTCCTGACTTTC.

V usage is TRBV6-1 and J usage is TRBJ2-2; 8 positions agree with TRBD1. Germline-derived CDR1 and CDR2 are MNHNS and SASEGT. Germline trimming cut 6 bases from V and 3 bases from J; bases unmatched to any gene: 3. The CDR3 covers 14 residues. The CDR3 reads CASRTGVDTGELFF. Here the CDR3 DNA reads TGTGCCAGCAGGACAGGGGTGGACACCGGGGAGCTGTTTTTT.

The chain joins TRBV7-2 to TRBJ2-3; no clear D. CDR1 is SGHTA and CDR2 is FQGNSA in the germline V gene. Trimming stripped 5 bases from V and 1 base from J, with 10 bases between. The CDR3 has 14 amino acids. CDR3 loop: CASSRRLGTDTQYF. The CDR3 DNA is TGTGCCAGCAGCCGCCGCCTGGGCACAGATACGCAGTATTTT.

This chain connects TRBV28 to TRBJ2-2, with 11 bases lining up with TRBD1. Per germline, CDR1 MDHEN and CDR2 SYDVKM. The CDR3 length is 18 residues. Unmatched junction bases numbered 14, after V lost 6 bases and J lost 5 bases. In DNA, the CDR3 is TGTGCCAGCAGCCCGACCCGATCAGGACAGGGGGCAACCGGGGAGCTGTTTTTT. This translates into CASSPTRSGQGATGELFF.

The chain employs TRBV5-1 and TRBJ2-7; 9 bases line up with TRBD1. The germline V gene encodes CDR1 SGHRS and CDR2 YFSETQ. Trimming took 0 bases from V and 1 from J; bases not matched to a gene: 8. The CDR3 runs to 17 residues. CDR3 amino acids: CASSLVSWTGDSYEQYF. The CDR3 coding sequence is TGCGCCAGCAGCTTGGTTTCTTGGACAGGGGATTCCTACGAGCAGTACTTC.

This chain connects TRBV7-9 to TRBJ1-1; tentatively, D is TRBD1 (5 bases). This CDR3 spans 14 amino acids. Trimming stripped 0 bases from V and 5 bases from J, with 10 bases between. Germline V gene data show CDR1 as SEHNR and CDR2 as FQNEAQ (reference sequence). DNA of the CDR3: TGTGCCAGCAGCTTAGCGCTAAGGGGAACTGAAGCTTTCTTT. Its protein product is CASSLALRGTEAFF.

The chain has TRBV25-1 and TRBJ1-2, with D hard to call. V was shortened by 1 base and J by 8 bases, with 14 bases between the two germline ends. This CDR3 has 14 amino acids. The germline CDR1 and CDR2 sequences are MGHDK and SYGVNS. DNA of the CDR3: TGTGCCAGCAGTGAATCCGAGACCCCGGGGGGCTACACCTTC. Its protein product is CASSESETPGGYTF.

This clone was found a few times. J is TRBJ1-2 and V is TRBV11-2; D perhaps matches TRBD1 (5 bases). This CDR3 region has 13 residues. Deletions cut 7 bases from V and 7 bases from J, with 16 bases between. CDR1 is SGHAT, CDR2 FQNNGV, per germline. In DNA form, the CDR3 reads TGTGCCAGCACCCTAGCGGGGCAGTCTGGCTACACCTTC. Protein sequence: CASTLAGQSGYTF.

In this sample, this clone turned up a few times. The J gene is TRBJ2-7, the V gene TRBV7-2; D possibly corresponds to TRBD1 (5 bases). Looked up from germline, CDR1 is SGHTA and CDR2 is FQGNSA. The V end was cut by 5 bases, the J end by 3 bases, with 17 bases between. CDR3 length: 15 amino acids. In nucleotides, the CDR3 is TGTGCCAGCAGCCTCCTACCGACAGAGTACTACGAGCAGTACTTC. Its translation: CASSLLPTEYYEQYF.

This chain joins TRBV6-5 and TRBJ2-5, with TRBD1 matching over 7 bases. V shed 7 bases, J shed 5 bases, and the junction held 7 bases outside the gene matches. Germline assignment: CDR1 MNHEY and CDR2 SVGAGI. The CDR3 is made up of 13 amino acids. The CDR3 nucleotides are TGTGCCAGCACCTCGACAGGGACGGAGACCCAGTACTTC. Translation: CASTSTGTETQYF.

This clone was counted a few times. The DNA for the CDR3 is TGTGCCAGTAGTAGCCGACTAGCGGGAGAGGGAGAGACCCAGTACTTC. This gives the protein CASSSRLAGEGETQYF. This sequence joins TRBV19 and TRBJ2-5; 12 positions match TRBD2. The V and J ends lost 4 bases and 4 bases, in that order; junction bases with no gene match: 7. This CDR3 has 16 residues. The germline CDR1 and CDR2 sequences are LNHDA and SQIVND (reference sequence).

The chain uses TRBV5-1 and TRBJ2-7; D is perhaps TRBD1 (5 bases). Trimming shortened V by 1 base and J by 0 bases, and 11 bases separated the two germline ends. CDR1 and CDR2 (germline): SGHRS, YFSETQ. The CDR3 sequence is 15 residues long. Here the CDR3 reads CASSLTGQLSYEQYF. The CDR3, as DNA: TGCGCCAGCAGCTTGACAGGCCAACTCTCCTACGAGCAGTACTTC.

The chain recombines TRBV2 with TRBJ2-7; 8 positions match TRBD1. CDR1 and CDR2 (germline): SNHLY, FYNNEI. This CDR3 comprises 13 residues. The J segment lost 6 bases and the V segment lost 8 bases, leaving 9 bases of the junction unmatched. This chain's CDR3 is CASGNTGGGEQYF. In nucleotides, the CDR3 is TGTGCCAGCGGAAACACAGGGGGAGGCGAGCAGTACTTC.

The chain is built from TRBV11-3 and TRBJ2-3; 7 bases map to TRBD2. Germline V lookup: CDR1 SGHNT, CDR2 YENEEA. With V trimmed by 5 bases and J by 0 bases, 8 bases remained unmatched. CDR3 length: 16 amino acids. CDR3 bases: TGTGCCAGCAGCCCGCGGACTAGTCACAGCACAGATACGCAGTATTTT. This translates into CASSPRTSHSTDTQYF.